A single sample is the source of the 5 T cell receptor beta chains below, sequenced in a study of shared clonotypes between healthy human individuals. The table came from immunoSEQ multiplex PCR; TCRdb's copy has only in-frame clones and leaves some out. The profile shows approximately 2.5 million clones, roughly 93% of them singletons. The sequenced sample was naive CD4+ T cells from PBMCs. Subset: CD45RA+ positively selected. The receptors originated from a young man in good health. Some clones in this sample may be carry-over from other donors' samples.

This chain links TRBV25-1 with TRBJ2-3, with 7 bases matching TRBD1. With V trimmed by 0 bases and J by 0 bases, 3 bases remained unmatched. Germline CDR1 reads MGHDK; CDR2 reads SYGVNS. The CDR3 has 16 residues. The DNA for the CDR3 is TGTGCCAGCAGTGAATATGCGGACAGGAGCACAGATACGCAGTATTTT. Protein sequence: CASSEYADRSTDTQYF.

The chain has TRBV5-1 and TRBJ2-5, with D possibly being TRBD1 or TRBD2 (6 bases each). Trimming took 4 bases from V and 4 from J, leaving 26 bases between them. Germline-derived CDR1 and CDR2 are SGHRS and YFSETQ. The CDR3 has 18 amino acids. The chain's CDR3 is CASSVGTVPSGAGETQYF. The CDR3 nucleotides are TGCGCCAGCAGCGTCGGGACGGTGCCTTCGGGGGCGGGAGAGACCCAGTACTTC.

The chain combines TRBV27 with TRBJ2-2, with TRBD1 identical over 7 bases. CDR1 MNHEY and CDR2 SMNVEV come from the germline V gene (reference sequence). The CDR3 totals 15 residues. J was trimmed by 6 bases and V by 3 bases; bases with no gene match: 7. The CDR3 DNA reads TGTGCCAGCAGTTTGGGGCAGGGGGTGGCCGGGGAGCTGTTTTTT. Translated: CASSLGQGVAGELFF.

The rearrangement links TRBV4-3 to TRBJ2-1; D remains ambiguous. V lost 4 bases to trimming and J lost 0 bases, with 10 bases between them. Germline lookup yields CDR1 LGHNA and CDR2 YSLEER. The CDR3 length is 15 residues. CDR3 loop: CASSLNRGSYNEQFF. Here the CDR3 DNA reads TGCGCCAGCAGCCTAAACAGAGGCTCCTACAATGAGCAGTTCTTC.

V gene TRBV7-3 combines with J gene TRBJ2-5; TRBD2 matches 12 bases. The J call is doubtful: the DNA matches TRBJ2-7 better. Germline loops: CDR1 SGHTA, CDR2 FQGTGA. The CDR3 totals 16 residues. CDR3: CASSRKASGRGDEQYF. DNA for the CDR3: TGTGCCAGCAGCCGAAAAGCTAGCGGGAGGGGAGACGAGCAGTACTTC.